The rows below give T cell receptor beta chains drawn from one sample of a study of identical twins. TCRdb recomputed calls from the 5' RACE reads with MiXCR, one row per CDR3 protein. The table lists fewer than 250,000 distinct CDR3 sequences, about 7.5% of them singletons. These records were also assigned to another study, of yellow fever vaccine responses in identical twins.

Sample: CD8+ T cells sorted from blood. Receptors originate from a woman aged 18-29 years in good health. The CDR3 runs from the conserved cysteine through the conserved F or W. A D gene is named only where the DNA matches it firmly. A row's size may be missing; if present it is once, few, many or a size class.

TRBV5-1	TRBJ2-5	NA	few	CASSLAGGEQETQYF	TGCGCCAGCAGCTTGGCCGGTGGCGAACAAGAGACCCAGTACTTC
TRBV29-1	TRBJ2-1	TRBD1	many	CSVEGWDRAIYNEQFF	TGCAGCGTTGAAGGCTGGGACAGGGCGATCTACAATGAGCAGTTCTTC
TRBV9	TRBJ1-2	NA	few	CASSVGPTGYGYTF	TGTGCCAGCAGCGTAGGTCCTACGGGCTATGGCTACACCTTC
TRBV5-6	TRBJ2-7	TRBD2	NA	CASTTASGTPYEQYF	TGTGCCAGTACTACAGCTAGCGGGACTCCCTACGAGCAGTACTTC
TRBV20-1	TRBJ2-3	NA	NA	CSARGPPPPGASTDTQYF	TGCAGTGCTAGAGGCCCCCCCCCGCCTGGAGCTAGCACAGATACGCAGTATTTT
TRBV4-1	TRBJ1-1	TRBD1	NA	CASSRDREVTEAFF	TGCGCCAGCAGCCGGGACAGGGAGGTGACTGAAGCTTTCTTT
TRBV7-9	TRBJ2-7	NA	many	CASTDGTSSYEQYF	TGTGCCAGCACCGACGGGACTTCCTCCTACGAGCAGTACTTC
TRBV6-6	TRBJ1-1	NA	NA	CASSYSAEAFF	TGTGCCAGCAGTTACTCGGCTGAAGCTTTCTTT
TRBV2	TRBJ2-1	TRBD2	many	CASRGLAGGNEQFF	TGTGCCAGTCGGGGACTAGCGGGAGGCAATGAGCAGTTCTTC
TRBV19	TRBJ2-1	NA	few	CASSIARADEQFF	TGTGCCAGTAGTATAGCGAGGGCAGATGAGCAGTTCTTC
TRBV2	TRBJ2-3	NA	NA	CASSGGSVTDTQYF	TGTGCCAGCAGCGGAGGGAGCGTCACAGATACGCAGTATTTT
TRBV9	TRBJ2-6	NA	few	CASSATGSGANVLTF	TGTGCCAGCAGCGCGACAGGCTCTGGGGCCAACGTCCTGACTTTC